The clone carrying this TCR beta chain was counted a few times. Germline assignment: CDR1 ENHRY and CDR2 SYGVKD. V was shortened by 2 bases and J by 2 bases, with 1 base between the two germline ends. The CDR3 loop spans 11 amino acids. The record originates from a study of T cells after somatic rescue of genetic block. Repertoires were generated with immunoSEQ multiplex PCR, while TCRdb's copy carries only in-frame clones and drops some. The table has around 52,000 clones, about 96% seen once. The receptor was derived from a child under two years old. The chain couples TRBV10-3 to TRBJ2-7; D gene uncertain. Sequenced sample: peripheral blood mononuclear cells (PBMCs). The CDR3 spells CAISEAYEQYF. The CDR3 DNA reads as TGTGCCATCAGTGAGGCCTACGAGCAGTACTTC.